Below are 25 T cell receptor beta chains sequenced from a single sample in a study of cytomegalovirus exposure and HLA in healthy donors. Assay: immunoSEQ multiplex PCR; the TCRdb copy retains only in-frame clones and omits some. Altogether about 130,000 clones are present, approximately 82% being singletons, with the ten largest covering 30%. The sequencing input was PBMCs. All receptors come from a man aged 25-45 years in good health and CMV-seropositive.

This clone was observed a few times. This chain connects TRBV12-5 to TRBJ2-7, with D possibly being TRBD2 (6 bases). This CDR3 contains 15 residues. The ends were cut back, 0 bases at V and 4 bases at J, with 13 bases in the middle. CDR1 is LGHNT and CDR2 is FRNRAP in the germline V gene. CDR3 sequence reads: CASGLVDMGGYEQYF. CDR3 DNA sequence: TGTGCTAGTGGTTTGGTAGACATGGGGGGATACGAGCAGTACTTC.

The V gene is TRBV5-6, the J gene TRBJ2-5; 9 positions match TRBD2. In germline, CDR1 is SGHDT, CDR2 YYEEEE. J lost 4 bases, V lost 4 bases, and 5 bases had no gene match. This CDR3 region has 14 residues. Here the CDR3 reads CASSVGLAIETQYF. The CDR3 DNA is TGTGCCAGCAGCGTGGGACTAGCAATAGAGACCCAGTACTTC.

The sample holds a few counts of this clone. V is TRBV27 and J is TRBJ1-5; D is unclear. Germline V gives CDR1 MNHEY, CDR2 SMNVEV (reference sequence). The V and J ends lost 3 bases and 5 bases respectively, with 8 bases between them. The CDR3 spans 13 residues. The CDR3 loop is CASSFQVDQPQHF. The CDR3 coding sequence is TGTGCCAGCAGTTTCCAGGTAGATCAGCCCCAGCATTTT.

The chain carries TRBV27 and TRBJ1-2, with D possibly matching TRBD1 (5 bases). CDR3 size: 14 residues. The germline V gene encodes CDR1 MNHEY and CDR2 SMNVEV (reference sequence). Trimming took 2 bases from V and 4 from J, leaving 11 bases between them. The CDR3 sequence is CASSLTQGFYGYTF. The CDR3, as DNA: TGTGCCAGCAGTTTAACCCAGGGCTTCTATGGCTACACCTTC.

This clone was seen at least ten times. The V call is TRBV2, the J call TRBJ1-1; 7 bases fit TRBD1. CDR3 length: 14 amino acids. CDR1 and CDR2 from the germline V gene are SNHLY and FYNNEI. Trimming removed 6 bases from V and 2 bases from J; junction bases left unmatched: 6. Here the CDR3 reads CASSRQGVNTEAFF. CDR3 in DNA: TGTGCCAGCAGCCGACAGGGTGTAAACACTGAAGCTTTCTTT.

The CDR3 sequence is CASSQDTGHQETQYF. The CDR3 bases are TGCGCCAGCAGCCAAGACACGGGACATCAAGAGACCCAGTACTTC. The chain employs TRBV4-1 and TRBJ2-5; D is perhaps TRBD1 (6 bases). This CDR3 is 15 amino acids long. CDR1 and CDR2 (germline): MGHRA, YSYEKL. Trimming took 0 bases from V and 2 from J, leaving 10 bases between them.

This chain joins TRBV18 and TRBJ1-4, with D possibly TRBD1 on 6 matching bases. The CDR3 consists of 14 residues. Trimming took 5 bases from V and 4 from J, leaving 11 bases between them. Germline V gives CDR1 KGHSH, CDR2 LQKENI. Here the CDR3 DNA reads TGTGCCAGCTCATGGACAGTGGATAATGAAAAACTGTTTTTT. Translated, it gives CASSWTVDNEKLFF.

This chain links TRBV11-2 with TRBJ2-3; D possibly corresponds to TRBD2 (6 bases). Germline CDR1 is SGHAT and CDR2 is FQNNGV. V was trimmed by 5 bases and J by 0 bases, leaving 12 bases between them. The CDR3 length is 15 residues. The CDR3 loop reads CASSPWRDSTDTQYF. Here the CDR3 DNA reads TGTGCCAGCAGCCCCTGGCGGGATAGCACAGATACGCAGTATTTT.

V gene TRBV12-5 combines with J gene TRBJ2-1; 9 nucleotides line up with TRBD1. The CDR3 has 16 residues. J lost 7 bases, V lost 7 bases, and 14 bases had no gene match. Germline V CDR1 and CDR2: LGHNT, FRNRAP. CDR3 amino acids: CASVAPGTGNRNEQFF. CDR3 nucleotide sequence: TGTGCTAGTGTCGCCCCCGGGACAGGGAATAGGAATGAGCAGTTCTTC.

V usage is TRBV13 and J usage is TRBJ1-1; 8 bases line up with TRBD1. CDR3 size: 12 residues. Trimming cost V 10 bases and J 5 bases; bases outside gene matches: 6. CDR1 is PRHDT and CDR2 is FYEKMQ in the germline V gene (reference sequence). The chain's CDR3 is CATRTGKTEAFF. CDR3 DNA sequence: TGTGCCACCCGGACAGGGAAGACTGAAGCTTTCTTT.

This clone was seen more than once but under ten times. This chain links TRBV5-4 with TRBJ1-2; 7 bases align to TRBD1. Unmatched junction bases numbered 6, after V lost 0 bases and J lost 4 bases. Germline V CDR1 and CDR2: SGHNT, YYREEE (reference sequence). The CDR3 sequence is 15 residues long. The CDR3 DNA reads as TGTGCCAGCAGCTTGGCCCATCACAGGGGCTATGGCTACACCTTC. It specifies CASSLAHHRGYGYTF.

The chain couples TRBV11-2 to TRBJ1-2; possible D gene TRBD1, 5 bases. Trimming pared 5 bases from V and 7 bases from J, leaving 14 bases between. Germline lookup yields CDR1 SGHAT and CDR2 FQNNGV. The CDR3 has 13 residues. CDR3 residues: CASSPAGGTGYTF. CDR3 DNA: TGTGCCAGCAGCCCAGCGGGGGGGACTGGCTACACCTTC.

The rearrangement links TRBV19 to TRBJ1-4; 8 bases are shared with TRBD1. The CDR3 extends over 16 amino acids. CDR1 is LNHDA, CDR2 SQIVND, per germline (reference sequence). J was trimmed by 0 bases and V by 2 bases; bases with no gene match: 2. Here the CDR3 DNA reads TGTGCCAGTAGTATACAGGGGGCTACAACTAATGAAAAACTGTTTTTT. This translates into CASSIQGATTNEKLFF.

V usage is TRBV7-8 and J usage is TRBJ2-7, with TRBD1 matching over 8 bases. Trimming took 1 base from V and 6 from J; bases not matched to a gene: 17. This CDR3 is 18 amino acids long. Germline V gene lookup returns CDR1 SGHVS and CDR2 FQNEAQ. The CDR3: CASSLEVSGTGLEGEQYF. The CDR3 region has the DNA TGTGCCAGCAGCTTAGAAGTCTCCGGGACAGGTCTAGAAGGCGAGCAGTACTTC.

This chain connects TRBV28 to TRBJ1-2, with 9 bases matching TRBD1. Trimming cost V 6 bases and J 5 bases; bases outside gene matches: 4. CDR1 and CDR2 from the germline V gene are MDHEN and SYDVKM. The CDR3 has 13 residues. The CDR3 reads CASSRTGVYGYTF. As DNA, the CDR3 is TGTGCCAGCAGCCGGACAGGGGTATATGGCTACACCTTC.

V usage is TRBV18 and J usage is TRBJ1-1; 7 bases match TRBD1. This CDR3 is built from 14 residues. The V gene's germline CDR1 is KGHSH and CDR2 LQKENI. V shed 4 bases, J shed 8 bases, and the junction held 10 bases outside the gene matches. CDR3 bases: TGTGCCAGCTCACAGACAGGGACCAAATCGGAAGCTTTCTTT. As protein: CASSQTGTKSEAFF.

The rearrangement links TRBV2 to TRBJ2-1; tentative D call: TRBD2 (6 bases). This CDR3 is 14 amino acids long. The germline V gene encodes CDR1 SNHLY and CDR2 FYNNEI. V gave up 4 bases and J gave up 8 bases, with 15 bases separating them. The CDR3 DNA sequence: TGTGCCAGCAGTGCCCAGCGGGTCCAAGATGAGCAGTTCTTC. This gives the protein CASSAQRVQDEQFF. The complete variable domain, with remaining parts taken from reference TRBV2 and TRBJ2-1, reads EPEVTQTPSHQVTQMGQEVILRCVPISNHLYFYWYRQILGQKVEFLVSFYNNEISEKSEIFDDQFSVERPDGSNFTLKIRSTKLEDSAMYFCASSAQRVQDEQFFGPGTRLTVL.

V usage is TRBV2 and J usage is TRBJ1-3, with no clear D. Looked up from germline, CDR1 is SNHLY and CDR2 is FYNNEI. The V end lost 5 bases, the J end lost 2 bases, and 10 bases lay between the germline ends. The CDR3 extends over 14 amino acids. CDR3 bases: TGTGCCAGCAGTCCTGGAGCGCCTGGAAACACCATATATTTT. Residues: CASSPGAPGNTIYF.

V usage is TRBV5-1 and J usage is TRBJ1-1; 9 bases line up with TRBD1. Germline V CDR1 and CDR2: SGHRS, YFSETQ. The CDR3 is made up of 15 amino acids. Losses at the gene ends were 6 bases for V and 5 bases for J; bases not matched to a gene: 11. The CDR3 DNA follows: TGCGCCAGCACCCGGGGACAGGGAGTCATGACTGAAGCTTTCTTT. Translated: CASTRGQGVMTEAFF. Looking up the rest from reference TRBV5-1 and TRBJ1-1 gives the full variable domain: KAGVTQTPRYLIKTRGQQVTLSCSPISGHRSVSWYQQTPGQGLQFLFEYFSETQRNKGNFPGRFSGRQFSNSRSEMNVSTLELGDSALYLCASTRGQGVMTEAFFGQGTRLTVV.

The chain has TRBV5-8 and TRBJ1-2, with D unresolved. CDR3 length: 13 amino acids. The germline V and J ends were trimmed by 0 bases and 4 bases, with 7 bases remaining between them. CDR1 is SGHTS and CDR2 is YDEGEE in the germline V gene. CDR3: CASSLAGSYGYTF. The CDR3 nucleotides read TGTGCCAGCAGCTTGGCGGGTAGCTATGGCTACACCTTC.

The chain is built from TRBV2 and TRBJ2-3, with 8 bases that match TRBD2. Germline loops: CDR1 SNHLY, CDR2 FYNNEI. This CDR3 comprises 15 residues. After removal of 7 bases from V and 3 bases from J, the junction contained 9 bases not matched to a gene. The CDR3 DNA sequence: TGTGCCAGCACCGGGGGGGGTCAGGGAACAGATACGCAGTATTTT. Encoded protein: CASTGGGQGTDTQYF. Supplemented by reference TRBV2 and TRBJ2-3, the full variable domain reads EPEVTQTPSHQVTQMGQEVILRCVPISNHLYFYWYRQILGQKVEFLVSFYNNEISEKSEIFDDQFSVERPDGSNFTLKIRSTKLEDSAMYFCASTGGGQGTDTQYFGPGTRLTVL.

V and J are TRBV7-8 and TRBJ2-6, with D possibly being TRBD1 (8 bases). V lost 4 bases to trimming and J lost 1 base, with 17 bases between them. Germline CDR1 is SGHVS and CDR2 is FQNEAQ. The CDR3 is 18 residues long. In DNA, the CDR3 is TGTGCCAGCAGCTCTAGGACAGGGAGGGGTTCTGGGGCCAACGTCCTGACTTTC. Translation: CASSSRTGRGSGANVLTF.

V usage is TRBV5-1 and J usage is TRBJ1-1; D may be TRBD1 (6 bases). The germline gives CDR1 SGHRS, CDR2 YFSETQ. The ends were cut back, 4 bases at V and 2 bases at J, with 15 bases in the middle. The CDR3 runs to 15 residues. In DNA form, the CDR3 reads TGCGCCAGCAGCCCTCGGACAGACTCAAACACTGAAGCTTTCTTT. As protein: CASSPRTDSNTEAFF.

The CDR3 DNA is TGCGCCAGCAGCCAAGAGACAGCTTTAAGCTCCTACGAGCAGTACTTC. The encoded protein is CASSQETALSSYEQYF. The chain joins TRBV4-3 to TRBJ2-7; weak D call: TRBD1 (5 bases). The CDR3 has 16 residues. CDR1 and CDR2 from the germline V gene are LGHNA and YSLEER. The germline V and J ends were trimmed by 0 bases and 0 bases, with 12 bases remaining between them.

The CDR3 DNA sequence: TGCGCCAGCAGCCCGACTACCACCGGGGAGCTGTTTTTT. Translated: CASSPTTTGELFF. V usage is TRBV5-1 and J usage is TRBJ2-2; D may be TRBD2 (5 bases). CDR1 and CDR2 (germline): SGHRS, YFSETQ. V was pared by 4 bases and J by 4 bases, with 8 bases between. CDR3 length equals 13 residues.